The T cell receptor (beta chain) described here comes from a study of vaccination effects on CD4 cells after COVID-19. Assay: immunoSEQ multiplex PCR; the TCRdb copy retains only in-frame clones and omits some. The table includes 25,000 to 30,000 clones, around 75% detected once. Under the ViraFEST assay, PBMC were stimulated with viral peptide pools so that antigen-specific CD4+ T cells expanded. Sequencing was performed afterwards. With about ten days of culture completed, CD4+ T cells were isolated. BNT162b2 vaccine or mRNA-1273 vaccine was given to participants in two doses. Comment on this clone: Its specificity is unknown.

This CDR3 contains 15 residues. Between the trimmed V and J ends, which lost 0 bases and 6 bases, there was a span of 17 bases. Germline V CDR1 and CDR2: GTSNPN, SVGIG (reference sequence). This sequence originates from a human donor who received a COVID-19 vaccine. Source: CD4+ T cells from PBMCs cultured with HCoV-229E spike peptides, taken after COVID-19 vaccination. The rearrangement links TRBV30 to TRBJ1-2; D is uncertain. CDR3 bases: TGTGCCTGGAGTGTATTGGGGTCGGGCGGGGATGGCTACACCTTC. Its protein product is CAWSVLGSGGDGYTF.